This entry concerns a single T cell receptor beta chain. Antigen unknown. The CDR3 is made up of 16 amino acids. Per germline, CDR1 SGHNT and CDR2 YENEEA. V was clipped by 4 bases and J by 7 bases; unmatched bases: 4. This specimen comes from a study of T cell clones after liver transplantation. Study conclusions and caveats: Circulating graft-donor-reactive CD4 TCRbeta sequences fell significantly post-transplant in most of the 8 subjects. Graft donor-reactive T cells may have migrated into the graft rather than being deleted.

Assay used: immunoSEQ multiplex PCR; TCRdb lists only in-frame clones, some missing. The sample holds roughly 18,000 clones, roughly nine tenths seen once. Sample: CD8+ T cells from blood, taken 46 months after liver transplant. V and J are TRBV11-3 and TRBJ2-1; 16 bases map to TRBD2. This receptor was obtained from a human patient who received a liver transplant. Some of the T cells might come from the graft donor. The CDR3 DNA sequence: TGTGCCAGCAGCTCGGGACTAGCGGGAGGGGGAAATGAGCAGTTCTTC. This gives the protein CASSSGLAGGGNEQFF.